Presented here are 20 T cell receptor beta chains from one specimen sequenced in a study of cytomegalovirus exposure and HLA in healthy donors. PCR amplification relied on 60 Vbeta primers (plus 13 Jbeta primers). Sequencing used immunoSEQ multiplex PCR; TCRdb keeps in-frame clones, though not all of them. The table includes 130,000 or so clones, 88% detected once. The source material was PBMCs. Every receptor here comes from a middle-aged woman in good health and CMV-seronegative.

The rearrangement links TRBV28 to TRBJ2-5, with D perhaps matching TRBD2 (5 bases). V gave up 5 bases and J gave up 2 bases, with 9 bases separating them. Germline CDR1 MDHEN, CDR2 SYDVKM. The CDR3 contains 13 residues. The CDR3 nucleotides read TGTGCCAGCAGTACAACGGGGCAAGAGACCCAGTACTTC. Translation gives CASSTTGQETQYF.

The rearrangement uses TRBV4-1 and TRBJ1-5; 7 bases are shared with TRBD1. J was trimmed by 0 bases and V by 2 bases; bases with no gene match: 13. The germline CDR1 and CDR2 sequences are MGHRA and YSYEKL. The CDR3 spans 19 residues. The CDR3 DNA reads TGCGCCAGCAGCCAATCGCACCCGCGGACAGGCAATAGCAATCAGCCCCAGCATTTT. Translation gives CASSQSHPRTGNSNQPQHF.

The chain couples TRBV28 to TRBJ2-1; 8 positions agree with TRBD2. This CDR3 has 14 residues. CDR1 is MDHEN, CDR2 SYDVKM, per germline. J gave up 8 bases and V 6 bases, and 9 bases lay outside the gene matches. CDR3 loop: CASRRAGVGHEQFF. As DNA, the CDR3 is TGTGCCAGCAGACGAGCGGGAGTCGGGCATGAGCAGTTCTTC.

The chain recombines TRBV20-1 with TRBJ1-2, with a possible D match to TRBD1 (5 bases). Germline CDR1 reads DFQATT; CDR2 reads SNEGSKA (reference sequence). The CDR3 contains 11 residues. The V end was cut by 5 bases, the J end by 4 bases, with 8 bases between. In DNA, the CDR3 is TGCAGTGCTGAAGGGGTCTATGGCTACACCTTC. Residues: CSAEGVYGYTF.

The count of this clone is one. J is TRBJ2-2 and V is TRBV6-6; 9 nucleotides match TRBD2. J lost 1 base, V lost 8 bases, and 5 bases had no gene match. CDR1 MNHNY and CDR2 SVGAGI come from the germline V gene (reference sequence). The CDR3 spans 15 residues. The CDR3 reads CASVRGGKNTGELFF. CDR3 sequence (DNA): TGTGCCAGCGTGCGGGGGGGCAAGAACACCGGGGAGCTGTTTTTT.

This clone was seen just once. The chain combines TRBV10-3 with TRBJ1-4; TRBD1 matches at 7 bases. The CDR3 contains 16 residues. V lost 0 bases and J lost 1; bases outside the gene matches: 2. In germline, CDR1 is ENHRY, CDR2 SYGVKD. The CDR3 DNA is TGTGCCATCAGTGAGTCCCCAGGGGGAACTAATGAAAAACTGTTTTTT. It specifies CAISESPGGTNEKLFF.

V gene TRBV6-6 combines with J gene TRBJ2-7; no firm D call. CDR1 MNHNY and CDR2 SVGAGI come from the germline V gene (reference sequence). The CDR3 spans 13 residues. Trimming removed 5 bases at V and 4 bases at J, with 12 bases between. The CDR3 DNA sequence: TGTGCCAGCAGTCCCGGGTGGTGGTACGAGCAGTACTTC. Translation: CASSPGWWYEQYF.

The chain carries TRBV15 and TRBJ1-2; D remains ambiguous. Trimming removed 5 bases from V and 2 bases from J, with 9 bases in between. Germline CDR1 LNHNV, CDR2 YYDKDF (reference sequence). The CDR3 spans 13 residues. The CDR3 DNA reads TGTGCCACCAGCCGCGAGGAAAACTATGGCTACACCTTC. It specifies CATSREENYGYTF.

This chain connects TRBV28 to TRBJ2-1, with 8 bases identical to TRBD2. The germline gives CDR1 MDHEN, CDR2 SYDVKM. The CDR3 runs 15 residues. V was pared by 4 bases and J by 2 bases, with 4 bases of the junction left unmatched. This chain's CDR3 is CASSSYSGTYNEQFF. Here the CDR3 DNA reads TGTGCCAGCAGTTCTTATAGCGGGACCTACAATGAGCAGTTCTTC. Supplemented by reference TRBV28 and TRBJ2-1, the full variable domain reads DVKVTQSSRYLVKRTGEKVFLECVQDMDHENMFWYRQDPGLGLRLIYFSYDVKMKEKGDIPEGYSVSREKKERFSLILESASTNQTSMYLCASSSYSGTYNEQFFGPGTRLTVL.

The gene calls are TRBV6-1 and TRBJ1-1; possibly TRBD1 for D (6 bases). The CDR3 totals 15 residues. Trimming removed 8 bases at V and 1 base at J, with 17 bases between. Germline CDR1 reads MNHNS; CDR2 reads SASEGT. CDR3 in DNA: TGTGCCAGCCTGGCGGGGGACATAGGGAACACTGAAGCTTTCTTT. It specifies CASLAGDIGNTEAFF.

V and J are TRBV19 and TRBJ2-1; TRBD2 might be the D (5 bases). Trimming pared 3 bases from V and 8 bases from J, leaving 11 bases between. Germline CDR1 LNHDA, CDR2 SQIVND (reference sequence). CDR3 length: 13 amino acids. CDR3 coding DNA: TGTGCCAGTAGTATTCGGGGATGGGATGAGCAGTTCTTC. It yields the protein CASSIRGWDEQFF.

The chain recombines TRBV2 with TRBJ1-4, with D perhaps matching TRBD1 (5 bases). Germline CDR1 SNHLY, CDR2 FYNNEI. V lost 0 bases, J lost 1 base, and 6 bases lay in between. The CDR3 is 15 amino acids. DNA for the CDR3: TGTGCCAGCAGTGAAGCAAGGGGAACTAATGAAAAACTGTTTTTT. Translation: CASSEARGTNEKLFF.

Concerning this clone itself: Compared with germline, one end of the junction differs, possibly owing to a read error. The chain carries TRBV7-9 and TRBJ2-2; D uncertain. The CDR3 runs 12 residues. The V gene's germline CDR1 is SEHNR and CDR2 FQNEAQ (reference sequence). As DNA, the CDR3 is TGTTCCAGCAGCTTACTCACCGGGGAGCTGTTTTTT. Amino acid sequence: CSSSLLTGELFF.

Regarding this clone: The junction differs from germline at one of its ends, possibly a read error. The chain couples TRBV7-9 to TRBJ1-4; TRBD1 aligns across 7 bases. This CDR3 is 15 amino acids long. Germline-derived CDR1 and CDR2 are SEHNR and FQNEAQ (reference sequence). In DNA form, the CDR3 reads TGTTCCAGCAGCCTCAATACAGGGGTTAATGAAAAACTGTTTTTT. This encodes CSSSLNTGVNEKLFF.

The chain uses TRBV6-5 and TRBJ2-2, with D hard to call. Germline lookup yields CDR1 MNHEY and CDR2 SVGAGI. CDR3 length: 14 residues. V lost 0 bases, J lost 7 bases, and 9 bases lay in between. The CDR3 reads CASSYSKYSGELFF. CDR3 nucleotides: TGTGCCAGCAGTTACTCGAAGTACAGCGGGGAGCTGTTTTTT.

The chain recombines TRBV11-2 with TRBJ1-2, with a possible D match to TRBD1 (6 bases). This CDR3 comprises 14 residues. Germline CDR1 SGHAT, CDR2 FQNNGV. Deletions cut 2 bases from V and 3 bases from J, with 10 bases between. CDR3 region: CASSLSGDDYGYTF. The CDR3 DNA sequence: TGTGCCAGCAGCTTATCAGGGGACGACTATGGCTACACCTTC.

The rearrangement uses TRBV7-9 and TRBJ2-7; 9 bases match TRBD1. Trimming took 6 bases from V and 2 from J; bases not matched to a gene: 8. Germline-derived CDR1 and CDR2 are SEHNR and FQNEAQ (reference sequence). The CDR3 covers 15 residues. In DNA form, the CDR3 reads TGTGCCAGCAGGGCACCGGGACAGGGCCCCTACGAGCAGTACTTC. Its translation: CASRAPGQGPYEQYF.

V usage is TRBV11-2 and J usage is TRBJ2-2, with 8 nucleotides matching TRBD2. CDR3 length: 15 amino acids. Germline CDR1 is SGHAT and CDR2 is FQNNGV. The junction had 4 bases not matched to a gene; V was cut back by 5 bases and J by 2 bases. The CDR3 bases are TGTGCCAGCAGCCAACTAGCGGACAACACCGGGGAGCTGTTTTTT. It specifies CASSQLADNTGELFF.

With respect to this clone: The junction and the germline gene differ at one end; a read error may be behind it. The gene calls are TRBV7-9 and TRBJ1-2, with a possible D match to TRBD1 (5 bases). Germline-derived CDR1 and CDR2 are SEHNR and FQNEAQ (reference sequence). This CDR3 has 12 residues. CDR3 in amino acids: CSSSSPGFGYTF. In DNA form, the CDR3 reads TGTTCCAGCAGCTCACCAGGGTTTGGCTACACCTTC.

A remark on this clone: Relative to the germline gene, one junction end is altered; a read error may explain this. V gene TRBV6-1 combines with J gene TRBJ1-1; tentative D call: TRBD1 (5 bases). This CDR3 spans 15 amino acids. CDR1 and CDR2 from the germline V gene are MNHNS and SASEGT. CDR3 amino acids: CASSEVIGRGTEAFF. CDR3 coding DNA: TGTGCCAGCAGCGAAGTTATAGGGAGGGGCACTGAAGCTTTCTTT.